One and the same sample provided the 32 T cell receptor beta chains below, sequenced in a study of shared clonotypes between healthy human individuals. Assay: immunoSEQ multiplex PCR; the TCRdb copy retains only in-frame clones and omits some. This sample has 900,000 to 1,200,000 clones, with around 82% found just once. Sequenced material: memory CD4+ T cells from PBMCs. Sample subset: CD45RA-negative fraction. Receptors were obtained from a man younger than 35 in good health. Some clones in this sample may be carry-over from other donors' samples.

The V and J genes are TRBV18 and TRBJ2-3, with D unresolved. V was clipped by 3 bases and J by 7 bases, with 8 bases between them. Germline-derived CDR1 and CDR2 are KGHSH and LQKENI. The CDR3 is 12 amino acids. The DNA of the CDR3 is TGTGCCAGCTCACCGGACGGGCATACGCAGTATTTT. This codes for CASSPDGHTQYF.

The J gene is TRBJ2-7, the V gene TRBV29-1; the match to TRBD1 covers 10 bases. CDR1 is SQVTM and CDR2 is ANQGSEA in the germline V gene. Germline trimming cut 0 bases from V and 4 bases from J; bases unmatched to any gene: 6. The CDR3 is made up of 15 amino acids. Here the CDR3 reads CSVEDLDRGSYEQYF. The CDR3 bases are TGCAGCGTTGAAGATCTGGACAGGGGGTCTTACGAGCAGTACTTC.

This clone was observed many times. This chain joins TRBV6-1 and TRBJ2-4; TRBD2 matches 14 bases. Trimming removed 4 bases from V and 0 bases from J; junction bases left unmatched: 11. In germline, CDR1 is MNHNS, CDR2 SASEGT. The CDR3 has 20 amino acids. The CDR3 here is CASSVSGLAGDWVAKNIQYF. The CDR3, as DNA: TGTGCCAGCAGTGTTTCGGGACTAGCGGGAGACTGGGTAGCCAAAAACATTCAGTACTTC.

Written as DNA, the CDR3 is TGTGCCAGCAGTTACTTCGCCCCCGGGGTCTACGAGCAGTACTTC. This encodes CASSYFAPGVYEQYF. The gene calls are TRBV6-5 and TRBJ2-7, with D possibly being TRBD2 (5 bases). CDR1 and CDR2 (germline): MNHEY, SVGAGI. The V and J ends lost 1 base and 3 bases respectively, with 13 bases between them. This CDR3 spans 15 amino acids.

As concerns this clone: At the DNA level, this CDR3 is encoded by other sequences in the same sample as well. This chain connects TRBV2 to TRBJ2-5; 9 bases match TRBD2. Looked up from germline, CDR1 is SNHLY and CDR2 is FYNNEI. This CDR3 has 15 amino acids. The V gene end was trimmed by 4 bases and the J gene end by 0 bases; junction bases not matched to a gene: 3. In nucleotides, the CDR3 is TGTGCCAGCAGTGGGCTAGCGGGATACCAAGAGACCCAGTACTTC. This sequence encodes CASSGLAGYQETQYF.

This sequence joins TRBV6-1 and TRBJ2-7; TRBD1 matches at 7 bases. The CDR3 is made up of 15 amino acids. The V gene's germline CDR1 is MNHNS and CDR2 SASEGT. Trimming removed 3 bases from V and 2 bases from J; junction bases left unmatched: 7. The CDR3: CASSDVGQGAYEQYF. The CDR3 DNA reads as TGTGCCAGCAGTGACGTCGGCCAGGGGGCCTACGAGCAGTACTTC.

The chain joins TRBV2 to TRBJ2-2; 12 nucleotides agree with TRBD2. The CDR3 is 15 residues long. Germline CDR1 and CDR2: SNHLY and FYNNEI. With 5 bases clipped from V and 6 bases from J, the junction kept 4 bases outside the gene matches. Written as DNA, the CDR3 is TGTGCCAGCAGTAGACTAGCGGGAGCTTCCGGGGAGCTGTTTTTT. This translates into CASSRLAGASGELFF. Variable domain in full (rest from reference TRBV2 and TRBJ2-2): EPEVTQTPSHQVTQMGQEVILRCVPISNHLYFYWYRQILGQKVEFLVSFYNNEISEKSEIFDDQFSVERPDGSNFTLKIRSTKLEDSAMYFCASSRLAGASGELFFGEGSRLTVL.

There are many counts of this clone. The chain is built from TRBV6-1 and TRBJ1-5; D is unclear. The CDR3 spans 17 residues. Germline V gene data show CDR1 as MNHNS and CDR2 as SASEGT. Deletions cut 2 bases from V and 5 bases from J, with 19 bases between. Here the CDR3 DNA reads TGTGCCAGCAGTGAAAGCTTCGCCATTGGGTCTCATCAGCCCCAGCATTTT. As protein: CASSESFAIGSHQPQHF.

Concerning this clone itself: Different DNA sequences within this sample yield the same CDR3. CDR3 loop: CASSPPGSYEQYF. The CDR3, as DNA: TGTGCCAGCTCACCACCCGGGTCCTACGAGCAGTACTTC. This rearrangement joins TRBV18 to TRBJ2-7; D not certain. Germline V gives CDR1 KGHSH, CDR2 LQKENI. Trimming took 0 bases from V and 1 from J, leaving 4 bases between them. This CDR3 spans 13 amino acids.

The chain joins TRBV7-9 to TRBJ1-3, with 8 bases that match TRBD1. From germline, CDR1 is SEHNR and CDR2 FQNEAQ (reference sequence). There are 17 residues in the CDR3. V shed 5 bases and J 4 bases; nucleotides not matched to a gene: 13. The CDR3 here is CASSDVGQGGYGNTIYF. CDR3 sequence (DNA): TGTGCCAGCAGCGACGTCGGACAGGGAGGGTACGGAAACACCATATATTTT.

A note on this clone: A much larger clonotype is one base distant, so this may be a read error. The CDR3 carries no conserved terminal phenylalanine or tryptophan, so it likely arises from a read error. V gene TRBV11-2 combines with J gene TRBJ2-7, with 12 bases lining up with TRBD2. The CDR3 has 15 amino acids. Per germline, CDR1 SGHAT and CDR2 FQNNGV. V shed 5 bases, J shed 4 bases, and the junction held 6 bases outside the gene matches. The CDR3 DNA reads TGTGCCAGCAGCACGACTAGCGGGAGTTTGTACGAGCAGTACCTC. Residues: CASSTTSGSLYEQYL.

This clone was recorded once. The chain employs TRBV2 and TRBJ2-1; 12 bases line up with TRBD2. The CDR3 consists of 14 residues. From germline, CDR1 is SNHLY and CDR2 FYNNEI. The V and J ends lost 8 bases and 2 bases, in that order; junction bases with no gene match: 1. The CDR3 DNA follows: TGTGCCAGCTCTAGCGGGAGGGCCTACAATGAGCAGTTCTTC. It specifies CASSSGRAYNEQFF. Drawing the rest from reference TRBV2 and TRBJ2-1, the complete variable domain is EPEVTQTPSHQVTQMGQEVILRCVPISNHLYFYWYRQILGQKVEFLVSFYNNEISEKSEIFDDQFSVERPDGSNFTLKIRSTKLEDSAMYFCASSSGRAYNEQFFGPGTRLTVL.

Of note for this clone: The identical CDR3 is also encoded by other nucleotide sequences in the sample. The V and J genes are TRBV28 and TRBJ1-2; 7 nucleotides agree with TRBD1. The CDR3 runs 13 residues. Germline lookup yields CDR1 MDHEN and CDR2 SYDVKM. V dropped 5 bases and J dropped 4; count of bases not matched to a gene: 4. The DNA of the CDR3 is TGTGCCAGCAGTAGAGGGGGCACCTATGGCTACACCTTC. This translates into CASSRGGTYGYTF.

The genes are TRBV7-9 and TRBJ2-1, with 10 bases fitting TRBD2. Unmatched junction bases numbered 11, after V lost 4 bases and J lost 8 bases. Germline CDR1 and CDR2: SEHNR and FQNEAQ (reference sequence). The CDR3 runs to 16 residues. CDR3 loop: CASSSLRDSGGDEQFF. The CDR3 nucleotides are TGTGCCAGCAGCTCACTCCGGGACAGCGGGGGGGATGAGCAGTTCTTC.

The chain employs TRBV6-6 and TRBJ1-3; TRBD1 agrees at 10 bases. The CDR3 is made up of 14 amino acids. V trimming: 10 bases; J trimming: 2 bases; junction bases outside the gene matches: 5. The germline CDR1 and CDR2 sequences are MNHNY and SVGAGI (reference sequence). The CDR3 region has the DNA TGTGCCACCAAGACAGGGGGCACTGGAAACACCATATATTTT. It is translated as CATKTGGTGNTIYF.

The V gene is TRBV6-1, the J gene TRBJ1-2; no definite D call. Trimming stripped 2 bases from V and 5 bases from J, with 12 bases between. Germline V lookup: CDR1 MNHNS, CDR2 SASEGT. This CDR3 spans 14 amino acids. The CDR3, as DNA: TGTGCCAGCAGTGAATTAGGGCGCGGGTATGGCTACACCTTC. Protein product: CASSELGRGYGYTF.

The rearrangement links TRBV2 to TRBJ2-1; 7 bases are shared with TRBD2. In germline, CDR1 is SNHLY, CDR2 FYNNEI. The CDR3 contains 14 residues. The V gene end was trimmed by 5 bases and the J gene end by 3 bases; junction bases not matched to a gene: 4. The CDR3 reads CASSRTRGYNEQFF. The CDR3, as DNA: TGTGCCAGCAGTCGGACTAGGGGCTACAATGAGCAGTTCTTC.

CDR3 nucleotides: TGCGCCAGCAGTGAATTGGGCAGGGCGGTGAACACTGAAGCTTTCTTT. Protein product: CASSELGRAVNTEAFF. This chain links TRBV10-2 with TRBJ1-1; possibly TRBD1 for D (5 bases). The CDR3 covers 16 residues. V lost 3 bases and J lost 0, with 14 bases in between. Germline V gene sequence: CDR1 WSHSY, CDR2 SAAADI.

The chain carries TRBV28 and TRBJ2-4, with TRBD1 as a possible D gene (6 bases). V was trimmed by 2 bases and J by 8 bases, leaving 13 bases between them. CDR3 length: 14 residues. Germline CDR1 and CDR2: MDHEN and SYDVKM. DNA of the CDR3: TGTGCCAGCAGTTTACCAGGGGCGCGGGACATTCAGTACTTC. Translated, it gives CASSLPGARDIQYF. Using reference TRBV28 and TRBJ2-4 for the parts outside the CDR3, the full variable domain is DVKVTQSSRYLVKRTGEKVFLECVQDMDHENMFWYRQDPGLGLRLIYFSYDVKMKEKGDIPEGYSVSREKKERFSLILESASTNQTSMYLCASSLPGARDIQYFGAGTRLSVL.

The chain employs TRBV7-2 and TRBJ2-1; TRBD2 is a possible D gene (6 bases). Germline-derived CDR1 and CDR2 are SGHTA and FQGNSA. V lost 5 bases and J lost 7, with 15 bases in between. The CDR3 spans 14 residues. CDR3 residues: CASSRSGLLNEQFF. The CDR3 DNA reads TGTGCCAGCAGCCGGTCGGGACTTCTGAATGAGCAGTTCTTC.

J is TRBJ1-3 and V is TRBV25-1, with D uncertain. V was clipped by 2 bases and J by 0 bases, with 8 bases between them. From germline, CDR1 is MGHDK and CDR2 SYGVNS. The length of the CDR3 is 15 residues. The CDR3 loop is CASSEPTASGNTIYF. The CDR3 region has the DNA TGTGCCAGCAGTGAACCCACAGCCTCTGGAAACACCATATATTTT.

This clone was counted a single time. V is TRBV7-2 and J is TRBJ1-4; 9 nucleotides agree with TRBD1. V lost 4 bases and J lost 6; bases outside the gene matches: 3. Germline CDR1 SGHTA, CDR2 FQGNSA. This CDR3 has 14 residues. CDR3 loop: CASSSDRGYEKLFF. The CDR3 DNA reads TGTGCCAGCAGCTCCGACAGGGGGTATGAAAAACTGTTTTTT.

This clone showed up just a few times. This chain links TRBV5-1 with TRBJ1-1; D is unresolved. V lost 4 bases and J 0 bases, leaving 13 bases between the germline ends. The CDR3 runs to 15 residues. The germline V gene has CDR1 SGHRS and CDR2 YFSETQ. Written as DNA, the CDR3 is TGCGCCAGCAGCACAGAGATCCCGATGAACACTGAAGCTTTCTTT. As protein: CASSTEIPMNTEAFF.

This chain connects TRBV5-1 to TRBJ1-6; 12 nucleotides align to TRBD1. Germline V gene data show CDR1 as SGHRS and CDR2 as YFSETQ. Trimming took 4 bases from V and 9 from J; bases not matched to a gene: 11. The CDR3 extends over 17 amino acids. Here the CDR3 reads CASSPDDRDRGLSPLHF. The CDR3 nucleotides read TGCGCCAGCAGCCCTGATGACCGGGACAGGGGGCTTTCACCCCTCCACTTT.

The chain employs TRBV7-2 and TRBJ2-3, with no clear D. The CDR3 runs to 12 residues. Germline V gene sequence: CDR1 SGHTA, CDR2 FQGNSA. Between the trimmed V and J ends, which lost 4 bases and 6 bases, there was a span of 8 bases. The CDR3 DNA sequence: TGTGCCAGCAGCTGGCCACCCGATACGCAGTATTTT. It encodes CASSWPPDTQYF.

This clone was found a few times. A read error may be the cause here, since a much bigger clone is one base away. The chain carries TRBV5-6 and TRBJ2-7, with D unresolved. V was pared by 2 bases and J by 2 bases, with 8 bases between. Germline V gene sequence: CDR1 SGHDT, CDR2 YYEEEE. This CDR3 region has 13 residues. The CDR3 region is CASSFGRPYEQYF. The CDR3 DNA is TGTGCCAGCAGCTTCGGCAGGCCCTACGAGCAGTACTTC.

The chain employs TRBV5-1 and TRBJ2-3; D is uncertain. Germline CDR1 reads SGHRS; CDR2 reads YFSETQ. The length of the CDR3 is 14 residues. Trimming removed 3 bases at V and 2 bases at J, with 10 bases between. Written as DNA, the CDR3 is TGCGCCAGCAGCTCCCGGACGAACACAGATACGCAGTATTTT. This encodes CASSSRTNTDTQYF.

V is TRBV5-6 and J is TRBJ2-5, with 10 bases identical to TRBD2. V shed 0 bases, J shed 5 bases, and the junction held 10 bases outside the gene matches. CDR1 and CDR2 from the germline V gene are SGHDT and YYEEEE. This CDR3 is built from 17 residues. The CDR3, as DNA: TGTGCCAGCAGCTTGGGGTTAGCGGGAGGTCCCGAGGAGACCCAGTACTTC. It is translated as CASSLGLAGGPEETQYF.

Note on this clone: A read error is the likely source, as a far larger clone sits one nucleotide away. The sample has other DNA sequences that encode this CDR3 too. This chain links TRBV7-3 with TRBJ2-1; 8 bases align to TRBD2. The trim removed 3 bases at V and 5 bases at J, leaving 6 bases unmatched. CDR1 is SGHTA, CDR2 FQGTGA, per germline. CDR3 length: 15 residues. CDR3: CASSLGLAGNNEQFF. CDR3 bases: TGTGCCAGCAGCTTGGGGCTAGCGGGCAACAATGAGCAGTTCTTC.

Concerning this clone: Relative to the germline gene, one junction end is altered; a read error may explain this. The same CDR3 is also encoded by other DNA sequences in this sample. CDR3 in amino acids: CAWSVRQGLGNSYNEQFF. CDR3 sequence (DNA): TGCGCCTGGAGTGTACGACAGGGGCTTGGGAATTCCTACAATGAGCAGTTCTTC. The chain links TRBV30 to TRBJ2-1; 8 bases line up with TRBD1. The germline V gene encodes CDR1 GTSNPN and CDR2 SVGIG (reference sequence). The CDR3 contains 18 residues.

This clone appeared a few times. The gene calls are TRBV5-4 and TRBJ2-3; the match to TRBD2 covers 7 bases. Germline V lookup: CDR1 SGHNT, CDR2 YYREEE (reference sequence). Losses at the gene ends were 0 bases for V and 7 bases for J; bases not matched to a gene: 11. The CDR3 loop spans 16 amino acids. CDR3 sequence reads: CASSLGSAGVSNTQYF. Here the CDR3 DNA reads TGTGCCAGCAGCTTGGGAAGTGCGGGAGTGTCGAATACGCAGTATTTT.

Many counts were recorded for this clone. V gene TRBV5-6 combines with J gene TRBJ1-2, with 9 bases matching TRBD1. This CDR3 has 15 amino acids. The V segment lost 2 bases and the J segment 8 bases; nucleotides outside the gene matches: 10. The germline V gene encodes CDR1 SGHDT and CDR2 YYEEEE. CDR3 in amino acids: CASSLSRDRVRGYTF. The CDR3 DNA reads as TGTGCCAGCAGCTTAAGCCGGGACAGGGTGCGGGGCTACACCTTC.